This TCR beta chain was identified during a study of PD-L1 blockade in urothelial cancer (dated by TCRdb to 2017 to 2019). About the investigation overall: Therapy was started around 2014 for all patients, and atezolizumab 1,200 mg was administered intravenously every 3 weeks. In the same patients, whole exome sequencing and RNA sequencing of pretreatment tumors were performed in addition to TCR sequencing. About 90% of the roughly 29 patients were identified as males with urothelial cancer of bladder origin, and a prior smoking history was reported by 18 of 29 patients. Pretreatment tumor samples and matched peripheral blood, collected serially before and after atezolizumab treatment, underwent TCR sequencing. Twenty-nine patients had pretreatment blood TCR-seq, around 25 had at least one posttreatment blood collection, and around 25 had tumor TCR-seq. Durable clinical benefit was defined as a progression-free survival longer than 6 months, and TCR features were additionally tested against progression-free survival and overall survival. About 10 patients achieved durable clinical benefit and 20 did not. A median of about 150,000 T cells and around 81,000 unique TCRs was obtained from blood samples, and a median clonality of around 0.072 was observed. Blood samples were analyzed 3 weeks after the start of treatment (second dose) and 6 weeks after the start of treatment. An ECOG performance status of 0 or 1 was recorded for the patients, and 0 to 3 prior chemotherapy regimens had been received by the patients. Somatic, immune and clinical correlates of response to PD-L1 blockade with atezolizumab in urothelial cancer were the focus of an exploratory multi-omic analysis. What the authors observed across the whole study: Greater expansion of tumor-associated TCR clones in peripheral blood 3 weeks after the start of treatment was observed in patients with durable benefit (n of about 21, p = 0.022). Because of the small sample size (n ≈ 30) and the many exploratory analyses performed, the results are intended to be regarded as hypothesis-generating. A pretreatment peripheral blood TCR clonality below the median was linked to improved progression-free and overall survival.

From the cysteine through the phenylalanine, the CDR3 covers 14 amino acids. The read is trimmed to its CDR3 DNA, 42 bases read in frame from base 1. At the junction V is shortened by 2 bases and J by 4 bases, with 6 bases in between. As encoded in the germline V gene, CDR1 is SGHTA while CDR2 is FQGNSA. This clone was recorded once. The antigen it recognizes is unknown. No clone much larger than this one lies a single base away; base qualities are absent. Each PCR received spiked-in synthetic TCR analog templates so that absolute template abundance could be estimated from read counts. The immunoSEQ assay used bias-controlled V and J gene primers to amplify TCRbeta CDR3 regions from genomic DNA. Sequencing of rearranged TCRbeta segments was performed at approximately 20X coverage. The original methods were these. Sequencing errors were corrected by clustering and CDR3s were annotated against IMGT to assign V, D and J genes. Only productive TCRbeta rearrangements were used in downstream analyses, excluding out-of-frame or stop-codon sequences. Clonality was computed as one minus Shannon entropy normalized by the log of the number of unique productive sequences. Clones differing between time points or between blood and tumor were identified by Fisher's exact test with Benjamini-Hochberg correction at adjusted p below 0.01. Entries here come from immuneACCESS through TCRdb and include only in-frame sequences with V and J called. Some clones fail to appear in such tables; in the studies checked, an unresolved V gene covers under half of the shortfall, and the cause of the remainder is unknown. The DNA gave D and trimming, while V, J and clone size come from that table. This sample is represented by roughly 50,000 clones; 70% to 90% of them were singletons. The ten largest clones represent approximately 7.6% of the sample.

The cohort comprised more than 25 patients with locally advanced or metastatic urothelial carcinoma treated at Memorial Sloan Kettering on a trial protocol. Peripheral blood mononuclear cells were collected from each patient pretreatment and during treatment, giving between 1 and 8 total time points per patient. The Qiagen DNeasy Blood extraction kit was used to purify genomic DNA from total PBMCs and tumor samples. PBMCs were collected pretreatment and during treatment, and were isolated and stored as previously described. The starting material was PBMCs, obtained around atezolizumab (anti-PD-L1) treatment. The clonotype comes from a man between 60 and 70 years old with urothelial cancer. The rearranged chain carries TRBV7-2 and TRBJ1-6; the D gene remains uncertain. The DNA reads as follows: TGTGCCAGCAGCTTATACATATATAATTCACCCCTCCACTTT. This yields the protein CASSLYIYNSPLHF.